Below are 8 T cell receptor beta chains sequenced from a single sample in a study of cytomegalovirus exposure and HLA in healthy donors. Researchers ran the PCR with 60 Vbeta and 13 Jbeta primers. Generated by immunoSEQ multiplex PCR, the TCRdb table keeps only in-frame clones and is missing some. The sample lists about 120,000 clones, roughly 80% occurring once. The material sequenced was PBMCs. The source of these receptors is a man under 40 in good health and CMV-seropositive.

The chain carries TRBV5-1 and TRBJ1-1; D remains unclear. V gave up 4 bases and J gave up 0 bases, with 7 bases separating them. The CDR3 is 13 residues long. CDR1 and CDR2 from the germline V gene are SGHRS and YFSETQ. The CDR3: CASSLTVNTEAFF. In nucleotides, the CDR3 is TGCGCCAGCAGCCTCACTGTGAACACTGAAGCTTTCTTT.

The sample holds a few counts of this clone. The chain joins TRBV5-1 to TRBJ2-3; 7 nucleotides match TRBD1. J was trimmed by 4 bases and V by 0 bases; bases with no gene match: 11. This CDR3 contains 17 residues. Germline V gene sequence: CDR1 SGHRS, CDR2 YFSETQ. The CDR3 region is CASSLEQTGLGSDTQYF. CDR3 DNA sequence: TGCGCCAGCAGCTTGGAACAGACAGGGCTTGGGTCAGATACGCAGTATTTT.

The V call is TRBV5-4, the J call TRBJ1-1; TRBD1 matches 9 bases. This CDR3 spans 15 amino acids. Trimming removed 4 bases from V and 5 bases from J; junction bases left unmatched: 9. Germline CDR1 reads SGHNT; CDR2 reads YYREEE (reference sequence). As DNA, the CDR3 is TGTGCCAGCAGCCTACTAGGGACAGGGATAACTGAAGCTTTCTTT. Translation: CASSLLGTGITEAFF. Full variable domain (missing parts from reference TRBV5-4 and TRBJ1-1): ETGVTQSPTHLIKTRGQQVTLRCSSQSGHNTVSWYQQALGQGPQFIFQYYREEENGRGNFPPRFSGLQFPNYSSELNVNALELDDSALYLCASSLLGTGITEAFFGQGTRLTVV.

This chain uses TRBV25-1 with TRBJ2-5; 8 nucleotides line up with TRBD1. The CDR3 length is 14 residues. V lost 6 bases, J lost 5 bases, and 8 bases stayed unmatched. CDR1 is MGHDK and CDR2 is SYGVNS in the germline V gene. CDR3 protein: CASRRTGQRETQYF. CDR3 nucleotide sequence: TGTGCCAGCAGGCGGACAGGGCAAAGGGAGACCCAGTACTTC.

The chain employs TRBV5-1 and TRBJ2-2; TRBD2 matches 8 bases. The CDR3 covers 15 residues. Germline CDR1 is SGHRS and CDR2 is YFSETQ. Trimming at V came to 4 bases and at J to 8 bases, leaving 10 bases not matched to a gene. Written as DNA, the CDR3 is TGCGCCAGCAGCCGAACCGGGACTAGAGTAGGGGAGCTGTTTTTT. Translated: CASSRTGTRVGELFF.

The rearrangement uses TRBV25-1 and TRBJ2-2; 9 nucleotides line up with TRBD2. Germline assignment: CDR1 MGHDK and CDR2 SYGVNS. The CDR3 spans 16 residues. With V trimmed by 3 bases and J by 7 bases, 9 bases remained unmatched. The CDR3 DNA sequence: TGTGCCAGCAGTGACAGCGGGAGGCGGACGGGCGGGGAGCTGTTTTTT. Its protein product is CASSDSGRRTGGELFF.

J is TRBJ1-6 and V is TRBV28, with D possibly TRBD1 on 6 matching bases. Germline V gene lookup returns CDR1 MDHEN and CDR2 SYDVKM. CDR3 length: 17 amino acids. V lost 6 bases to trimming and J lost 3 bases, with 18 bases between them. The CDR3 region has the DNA TGTGCCAGCAGCCGAATCGAACAGGGCTACTATAATTCACCCCTCCACTTT. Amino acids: CASSRIEQGYYNSPLHF.

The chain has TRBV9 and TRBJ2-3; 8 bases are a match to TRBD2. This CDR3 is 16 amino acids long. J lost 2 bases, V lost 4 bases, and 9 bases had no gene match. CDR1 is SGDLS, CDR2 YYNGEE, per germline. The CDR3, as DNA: TGTGCCAGCAGCCCCAGCGGGGGCCGAGACACAGATACGCAGTATTTT. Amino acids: CASSPSGGRDTDTQYF.